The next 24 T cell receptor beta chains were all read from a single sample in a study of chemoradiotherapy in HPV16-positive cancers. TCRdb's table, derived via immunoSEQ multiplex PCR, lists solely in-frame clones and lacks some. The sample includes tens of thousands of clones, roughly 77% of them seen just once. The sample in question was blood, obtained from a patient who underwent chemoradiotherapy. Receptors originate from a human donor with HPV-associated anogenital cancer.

The CDR3 region has the DNA TGTGCCTGGAAGGGGGGGGCGCTACCTAACTATGGCTACACCTTC. This gives the protein CAWKGGALPNYGYTF. The chain uses TRBV30 and TRBJ1-2, with a weak D call TRBD1 (6 bases). Trimming took off 4 bases at V and 0 bases at J, with 15 bases between the two ends. Germline V CDR1 and CDR2: GTSNPN, SVGIG (reference sequence). This CDR3 spans 15 amino acids. Complete variable domain (other parts from reference TRBV30 and TRBJ1-2): SQTIHQWPATLVQPVGSPLSLECTVEGTSNPNLYWYRQAAGRGLQLLFYSVGIGQISSEVPQNLSASRPQDRQFILSSKKLLLSDSGFYLCAWKGGALPNYGYTFGSGTRLTVV.

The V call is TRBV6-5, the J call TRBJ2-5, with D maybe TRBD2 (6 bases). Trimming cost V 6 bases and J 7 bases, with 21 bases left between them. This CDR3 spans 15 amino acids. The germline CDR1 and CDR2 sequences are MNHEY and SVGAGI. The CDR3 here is CASRVGTDPAGTQYF. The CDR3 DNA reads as TGTGCCAGCAGGGTAGGGACGGACCCAGCGGGGACCCAGTACTTC.

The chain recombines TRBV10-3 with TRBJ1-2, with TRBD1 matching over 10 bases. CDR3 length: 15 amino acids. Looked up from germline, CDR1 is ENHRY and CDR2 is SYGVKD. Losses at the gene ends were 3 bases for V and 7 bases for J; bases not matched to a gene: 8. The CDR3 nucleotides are TGTGCCATCAGTGACCAGACAGGGGGCGGCGTTGGCTACACCTTC. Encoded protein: CAISDQTGGGVGYTF.

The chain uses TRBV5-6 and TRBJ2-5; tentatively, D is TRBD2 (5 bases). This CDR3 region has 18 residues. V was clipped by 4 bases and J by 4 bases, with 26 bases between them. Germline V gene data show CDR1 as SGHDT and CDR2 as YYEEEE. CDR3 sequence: CASSAIGGPKTHRETQYF. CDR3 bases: TGTGCCAGCAGCGCCATCGGCGGGCCAAAAACCCATCGAGAGACCCAGTACTTC.

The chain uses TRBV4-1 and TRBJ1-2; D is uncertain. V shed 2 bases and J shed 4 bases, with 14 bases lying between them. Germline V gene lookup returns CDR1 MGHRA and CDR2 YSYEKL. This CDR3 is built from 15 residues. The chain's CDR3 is CASSQLGLGRYGYTF. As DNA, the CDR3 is TGCGCCAGCAGCCAATTAGGGCTAGGGCGCTATGGCTACACCTTC.

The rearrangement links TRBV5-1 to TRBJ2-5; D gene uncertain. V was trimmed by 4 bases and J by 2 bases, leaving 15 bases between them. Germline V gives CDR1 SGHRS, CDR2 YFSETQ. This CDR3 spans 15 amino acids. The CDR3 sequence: CASSQGFGLQETQYF. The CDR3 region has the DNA TGCGCCAGCAGCCAAGGGTTCGGGCTGCAAGAGACCCAGTACTTC.

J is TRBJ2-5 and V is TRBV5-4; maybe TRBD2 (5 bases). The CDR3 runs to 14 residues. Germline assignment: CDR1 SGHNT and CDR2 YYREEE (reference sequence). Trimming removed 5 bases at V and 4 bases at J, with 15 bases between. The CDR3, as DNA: TGTGCCAGCAGTTTGTTCAGTGGGAGAGAGACCCAGTACTTC. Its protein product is CASSLFSGRETQYF.

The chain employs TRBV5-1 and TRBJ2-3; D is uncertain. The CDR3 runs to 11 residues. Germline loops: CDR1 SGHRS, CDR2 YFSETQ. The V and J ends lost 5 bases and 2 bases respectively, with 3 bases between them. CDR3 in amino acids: CASRFTDTQYF. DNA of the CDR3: TGCGCCAGCAGATTCACAGATACGCAGTATTTT.

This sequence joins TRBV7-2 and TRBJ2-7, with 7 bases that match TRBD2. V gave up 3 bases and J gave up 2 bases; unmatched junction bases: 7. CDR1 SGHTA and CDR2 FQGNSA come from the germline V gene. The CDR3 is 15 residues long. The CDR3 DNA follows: TGTGCCAGCAGCTTGGGGGGGGACCGCACCTACGAGCAGTACTTC. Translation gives CASSLGGDRTYEQYF.

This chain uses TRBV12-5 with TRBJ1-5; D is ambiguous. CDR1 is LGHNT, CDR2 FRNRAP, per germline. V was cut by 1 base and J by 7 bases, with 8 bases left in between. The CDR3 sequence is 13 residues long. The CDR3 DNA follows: TGTGCTAGTGGTTTGGATCAAGGGCAGCCCCAGCATTTT. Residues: CASGLDQGQPQHF.

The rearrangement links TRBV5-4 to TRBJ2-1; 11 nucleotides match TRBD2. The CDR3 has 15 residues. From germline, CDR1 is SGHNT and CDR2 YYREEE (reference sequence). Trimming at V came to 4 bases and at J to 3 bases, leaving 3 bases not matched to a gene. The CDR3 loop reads CASSPSGGHYNEQFF. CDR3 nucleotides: TGTGCCAGCAGCCCTAGCGGGGGGCACTACAATGAGCAGTTCTTC.

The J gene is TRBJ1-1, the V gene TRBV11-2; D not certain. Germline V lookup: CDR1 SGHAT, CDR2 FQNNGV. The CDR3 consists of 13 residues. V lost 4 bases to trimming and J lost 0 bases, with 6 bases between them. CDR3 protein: CASSSGLNTEAFF. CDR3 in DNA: TGTGCCAGCAGCTCTGGGTTGAACACTGAAGCTTTCTTT. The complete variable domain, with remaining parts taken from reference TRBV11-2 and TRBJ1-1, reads EAGVAQSPRYKIIEKRQSVAFWCNPISGHATLYWYQQILGQGPKLLIQFQNNGVVDDSQLPKDRFSAERLKGVDSTLKIQPAKLEDSAVYLCASSSGLNTEAFFGQGTRLTVV.

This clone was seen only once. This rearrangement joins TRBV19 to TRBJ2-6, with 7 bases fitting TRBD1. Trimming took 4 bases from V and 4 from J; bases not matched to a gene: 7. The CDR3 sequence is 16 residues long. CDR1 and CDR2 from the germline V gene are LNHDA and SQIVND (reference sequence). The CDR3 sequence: CASSTQGQSGANVLTF. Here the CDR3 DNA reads TGTGCCAGTAGTACCCAGGGACAGTCCGGGGCCAACGTCCTGACTTTC. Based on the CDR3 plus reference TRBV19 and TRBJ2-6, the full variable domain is DGGITQSPKYLFRKEGQNVTLSCEQNLNHDAMYWYRQDPGQGLRLIYYSQIVNDFQKGDIAEGYSVSREKKESFPLTVTSAQKNPTAFYLCASSTQGQSGANVLTFGAGSRLTVL.

The CDR3: CASTPLAGGNTEAFF. CDR3 in DNA: TGTGCCAGCACCCCTCTTGCTGGGGGGAACACTGAAGCTTTCTTT. The chain joins TRBV6-1 to TRBJ1-1, with a weak D call TRBD1 (5 bases). This CDR3 is built from 15 residues. The germline gives CDR1 MNHNS, CDR2 SASEGT. Trimming took off 7 bases at V and 1 base at J, with 16 bases between the two ends.

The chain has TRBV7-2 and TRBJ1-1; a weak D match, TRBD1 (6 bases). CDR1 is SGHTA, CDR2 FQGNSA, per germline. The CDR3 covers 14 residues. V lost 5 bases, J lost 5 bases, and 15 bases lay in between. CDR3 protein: CASSIDGRGTEAFF. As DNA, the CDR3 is TGTGCCAGCAGCATAGATGGTAGGGGGACTGAAGCTTTCTTT. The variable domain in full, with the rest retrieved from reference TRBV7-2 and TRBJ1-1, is GAGVSQSPSNKVTEKGKDVELRCDPISGHTALYWYRQSLGQGLEFLIYFQGNSAPDKSGLPSDRFSAERTGGSVSTLTIQRTQQEDSAVYLCASSIDGRGTEAFFGQGTRLTVV.

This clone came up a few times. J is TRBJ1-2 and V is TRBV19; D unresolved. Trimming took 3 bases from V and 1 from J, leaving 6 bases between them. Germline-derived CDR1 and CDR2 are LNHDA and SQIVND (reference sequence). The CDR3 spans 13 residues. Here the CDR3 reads CASSMLSNYGYTF. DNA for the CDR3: TGTGCCAGTAGTATGTTAAGTAACTATGGCTACACCTTC.

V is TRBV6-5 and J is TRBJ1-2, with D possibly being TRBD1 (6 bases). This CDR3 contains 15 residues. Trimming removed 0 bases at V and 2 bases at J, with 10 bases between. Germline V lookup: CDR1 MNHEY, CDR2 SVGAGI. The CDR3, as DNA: TGTGCCAGCAGTTACTCGTTGCAGGGGAACTATGGCTACACCTTC. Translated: CASSYSLQGNYGYTF.

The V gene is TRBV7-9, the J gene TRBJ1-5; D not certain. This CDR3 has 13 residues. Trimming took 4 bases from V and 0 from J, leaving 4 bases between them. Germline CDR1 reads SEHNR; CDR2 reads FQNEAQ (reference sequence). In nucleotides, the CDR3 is TGTGCCAGCAGCTGGAATAGCAATCAGCCCCAGCATTTT. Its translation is CASSWNSNQPQHF.

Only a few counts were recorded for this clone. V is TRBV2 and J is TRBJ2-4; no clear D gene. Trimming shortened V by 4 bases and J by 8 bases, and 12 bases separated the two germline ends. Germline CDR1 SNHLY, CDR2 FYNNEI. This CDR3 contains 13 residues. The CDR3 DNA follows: TGTGCCAGCAGTGTTTACTCCGGAGACATTCAGTACTTC. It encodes CASSVYSGDIQYF.

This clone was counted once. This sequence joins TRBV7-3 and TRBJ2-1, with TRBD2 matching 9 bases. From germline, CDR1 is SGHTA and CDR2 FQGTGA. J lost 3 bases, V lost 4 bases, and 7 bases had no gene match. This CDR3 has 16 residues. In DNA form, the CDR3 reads TGTGCCAGCAGCTCCGAGCGGGGGGACAACTACAATGAGCAGTTCTTC. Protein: CASSSERGDNYNEQFF.

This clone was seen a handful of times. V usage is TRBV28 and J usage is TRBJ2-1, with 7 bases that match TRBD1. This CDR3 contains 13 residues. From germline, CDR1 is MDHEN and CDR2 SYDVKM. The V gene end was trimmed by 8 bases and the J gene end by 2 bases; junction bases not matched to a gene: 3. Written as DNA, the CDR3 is TGTGCCAGCCTGGGACAGCCCTACAATGAGCAGTTCTTC. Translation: CASLGQPYNEQFF.

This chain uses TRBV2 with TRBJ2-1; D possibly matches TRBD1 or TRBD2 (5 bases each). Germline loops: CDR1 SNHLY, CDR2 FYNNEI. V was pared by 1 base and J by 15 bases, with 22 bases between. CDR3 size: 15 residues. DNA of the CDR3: TGTGCCAGCAGTGAAGATAGCGCAGGGACCCCCTTTTGGTTCTTC. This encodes CASSEDSAGTPFWFF.

This CDR3 is CASSEYLLGGHEQFF. The CDR3 region has the DNA TGTGCCAGCAGTGAATATTTATTAGGTGGCCATGAGCAGTTCTTC. The chain combines TRBV25-1 with TRBJ2-1; the D is unclear. Trimming took 0 bases from V and 8 from J, leaving 14 bases between them. CDR1 is MGHDK, CDR2 SYGVNS, per germline. This CDR3 has 15 residues.

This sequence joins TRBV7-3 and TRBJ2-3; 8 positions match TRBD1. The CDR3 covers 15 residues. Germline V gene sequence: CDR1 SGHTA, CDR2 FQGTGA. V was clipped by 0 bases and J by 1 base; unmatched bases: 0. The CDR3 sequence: CASSLTGQGTDTQYF. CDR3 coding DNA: TGTGCCAGCAGCTTAACGGGACAGGGCACAGATACGCAGTATTTT.